Below are 11 T cell receptor beta chains sequenced from a single sample in a study of T cells in Graves' hyperthyroidism and ophthalmopathy (dated by TCRdb to between 2018 and 2021). Library preparation employed multiplex PCR. For sequencing, an Illumina HiSeq 2000 was employed. Amplification of TCR beta CDR3 regions was carried out from RNA transcripts. The first round of RT-PCR for the TCR CDR3 was performed with the HTBI primer set and the Qiagen OneStep RT-PCR kit. TCRdb trimmed the raw reads at Q25, called clones with MiXCR and kept productive beta chains. Each record represents a unique CDR3 protein, reported with the most common genes and DNA among its rows. The sample table lists under 350,000 distinct CDR3 sequences, 25% to 30% of them with a count of one. 25% to 30% of the sample belongs to the ten largest clones. Material: blood. Receptors were obtained from a middle-aged man with Graves' hyperthyroidism that later progressed to Graves' ophthalmopathy.

V usage is TRBV6-5 and J usage is TRBJ2-5; TRBD1 or TRBD2 may be the D gene (5 bases each). The CDR3 consists of 14 residues. CDR1 MNHEY and CDR2 SVGAGI come from the germline V gene. Between the trimmed V and J ends, which lost 4 bases and 7 bases, there was a span of 16 bases. The CDR3 region is CASSWDPTRGTQYF. The CDR3 bases are TGTGCCAGCAGTTGGGACCCCACAAGGGGGACCCAGTACTTC.

The J gene is TRBJ1-2, the V gene TRBV6-2 or TRBV6-3; D perhaps matches TRBD1 (5 bases). The V end lost 0 bases, the J end lost 1 base, and 12 bases lay between the germline ends. The germline gives CDR1 MNHEY, CDR2 SVGEGT. The length of the CDR3 is 16 residues. The CDR3 spells CASSYSPTADNYGYTF. The CDR3 nucleotides read TGTGCCAGCAGTTACTCTCCGACAGCCGATAACTATGGCTACACCTTC.

This clonotype was seen repeatedly, ten times or more. This chain joins TRBV10-3 and TRBJ2-7; the match to TRBD2 covers 7 bases. CDR3 size: 16 residues. Germline-derived CDR1 and CDR2 are ENHRY and SYGVKD. J lost 1 base, V lost 0 bases, and 6 bases had no gene match. CDR3 sequence (DNA): TGTGCCATCAGTGAGTCGACTAGCTGGCAGTCCTACGAGCAGTACTTC. Translation: CAISESTSWQSYEQYF.

This clonotype has a count of ten or more. In DNA form, the CDR3 reads TGTGCCAGCAGTGATGGAACCGGGGAGCTGTTTTTT. It codes for CASSDGTGELFF. The chain couples TRBV6-4 to TRBJ2-2; D not resolved. Trimming cost V 3 bases and J 5 bases, with 4 bases left between them. Germline-derived CDR1 and CDR2 are MRHNA and SNTAGT. The CDR3 loop spans 12 amino acids.

This clonotype appeared a few times. The rearrangement uses TRBV5-1 and TRBJ2-4; weak D call: TRBD1 (6 bases). The CDR3 is made up of 14 amino acids. CDR1 SGHRS and CDR2 YFSETQ come from the germline V gene. V lost 0 bases and J lost 7, with 11 bases in between. The CDR3: CASSLGQALNIQYF. The CDR3 DNA follows: TGCGCCAGCAGCTTGGGACAGGCGCTTAACATTCAGTACTTC.

V and J are TRBV6-1 and TRBJ1-2; unclear D gene. Trimming cost V 2 bases and J 8 bases, with 18 bases left between them. The CDR3 has 15 amino acids. Germline assignment: CDR1 MNHNS and CDR2 SASEGT. The DNA of the CDR3 is TGTGCCAGCAGTGAATTGAGTAGACGGGTGGGAGGCTACACCTTC. Residues: CASSELSRRVGGYTF.

V is TRBV2 and J is TRBJ1-5; D possibly corresponds to TRBD1 (6 bases). This CDR3 is 16 amino acids long. V was cut by 8 bases and J by 4 bases, with 21 bases left in between. From germline, CDR1 is SNHLY and CDR2 FYNNEI. The CDR3 bases are TGTGCCAGCGGTCCTTACCACTCCAGGGGAAATCAGCCCCAGCATTTT. It yields the protein CASGPYHSRGNQPQHF. The whole variable domain, filled in from reference TRBV2 and TRBJ1-5, reads EPEVTQTPSHQVTQMGQEVILRCVPISNHLYFYWYRQILGQKVEFLVSFYNNEISEKSEIFDDQFSVERPDGSNFTLKIRSTKLEDSAMYFCASGPYHSRGNQPQHFGDGTRLSIL.

This clonotype was recorded many times. The rearrangement joins TRBV7-2 to TRBJ1-2, with D maybe TRBD1 (5 bases). The length of the CDR3 is 13 residues. The V end lost 5 bases, the J end lost 3 bases, and 10 bases lay between the germline ends. Germline loops: CDR1 SGHTA, CDR2 FQGNSA. The CDR3: CASSLQTDYGYTF. The CDR3 DNA sequence: TGTGCCAGCAGCCTACAGACAGACTATGGCTACACCTTC.

This chain joins TRBV12-5 and TRBJ1-1, with 7 nucleotides matching TRBD1. CDR3 length equals 14 residues. V trimming: 7 bases; J trimming: 3 bases; junction bases outside the gene matches: 8. Germline CDR1 and CDR2: LGHNT and FRNRAP. Here the CDR3 reads CASARGFEYTEAFF. The CDR3 nucleotides are TGTGCTAGTGCCAGGGGGTTTGAGTACACTGAAGCTTTCTTT.

The chain employs TRBV6-5 and TRBJ1-1; no reliable D call. The CDR3 has 14 amino acids. V shed 4 bases and J shed 5 bases, with 14 bases lying between them. CDR1 and CDR2 from the germline V gene are MNHEY and SVGAGI. CDR3 coding DNA: TGTGCCAGCAGTTTAGGACCCGCGGGGACTGAAGCTTTCTTT. It encodes CASSLGPAGTEAFF.

This clonotype came up once. As the CDR3 is not closed by the conserved phenylalanine or tryptophan, this likely results from a read error. The chain employs TRBV2 and TRBJ2-7; the D gene could be TRBD1 or TRBD2 (5 bases each). The CDR3 runs 14 residues. Trimming pared 4 bases from V and 3 bases from J, leaving 13 bases between. Per the germline V gene, CDR1 is SNHLY and CDR2 is FYNNEI. The CDR3 is CASSVRGVYYEQYL. The DNA of the CDR3 is TGTGCCAGCAGTGTGAGAGGGGTATACTACGAGCAGTACCTC.